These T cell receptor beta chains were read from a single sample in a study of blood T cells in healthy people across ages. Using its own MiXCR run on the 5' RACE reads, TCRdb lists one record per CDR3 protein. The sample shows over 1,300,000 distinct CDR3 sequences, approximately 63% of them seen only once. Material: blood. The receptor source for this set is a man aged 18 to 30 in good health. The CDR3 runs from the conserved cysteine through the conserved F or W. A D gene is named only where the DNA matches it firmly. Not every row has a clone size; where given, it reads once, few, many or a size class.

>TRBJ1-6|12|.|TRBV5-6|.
TGTGCCAGCAGCTTATCGGAGACGCCCCTCCACTTT
CASSLSETPLHF
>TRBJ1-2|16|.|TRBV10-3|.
TGTGCCATCAGTACGAGAAACAGGCCCAGCCACTATGGCTACACCTTC
CAISTRNRPSHYGYTF
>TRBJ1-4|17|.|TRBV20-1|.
TGCAGTGCTAGGGGAACCACCGTCGGGGGATCGGTTGAAAAACTGTTTTTT
CSARGTTVGGSVEKLFF
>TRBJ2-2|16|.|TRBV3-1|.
TGTGCCAGCAGCCAAGAAGAGATCCGTATCGCCGGGGAGCTGTTTTTT
CASSQEEIRIAGELFF
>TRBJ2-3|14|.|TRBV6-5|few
TGTGCCAGCAAAGGGGCAGGTCCCACAGATACGCAGTATTTT
CASKGAGPTDTQYF
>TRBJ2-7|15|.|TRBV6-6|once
TGTGCCAGCAGCTCCCCTCGCGGGCTTGGCTACGAGCAGTACTTC
CASSSPRGLGYEQYF
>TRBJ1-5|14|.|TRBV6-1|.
TGTGCCAGCAGTGAGGGCAGGTCGTGGCAGCCCCAGCATTTT
CASSEGRSWQPQHF
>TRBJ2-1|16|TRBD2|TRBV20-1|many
TGCAGTGCCCCCGTGCCTAGCGGGGGGGCGAGGAATGAGCAGTTCTTC
CSAPVPSGGARNEQFF
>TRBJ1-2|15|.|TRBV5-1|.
TGCGCCAGCAGCTTGGATGGATTGGCAGGGGATGGCTACACCTTC
CASSLDGLAGDGYTF
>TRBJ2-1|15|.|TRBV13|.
TGTGCCAGCAGCTCCGGGACTTTCTCCTACAATGAGCAGTTCTTC
CASSSGTFSYNEQFF
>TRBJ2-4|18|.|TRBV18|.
TGTGCCAGCTCATCACTATCGGCCGCAGATCGGGGAAAAAACATTCAGTACTTC
CASSSLSAADRGKNIQYF
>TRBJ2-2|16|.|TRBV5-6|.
TGTGCCAGCAGCTTGGATGGGTTGGTGAACACCGGGGAGCTGTTTTTT
CASSLDGLVNTGELFF
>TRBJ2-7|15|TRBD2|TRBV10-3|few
TGTGCCATCAGTGAGTTGCGAGCGGGGGGGTACGAGCAGTACTTC
CAISELRAGGYEQYF
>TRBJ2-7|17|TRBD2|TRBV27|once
TGTGCCAGCAGTCTACGGACTAGCGGGGCCTCCTACAATGAGCAGTACTTC
CASSLRTSGASYNEQYF
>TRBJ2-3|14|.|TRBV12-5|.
TGTGCTAGTGGTTTTCAGCTCCGCACAGATACGCAGTATTTT
CASGFQLRTDTQYF
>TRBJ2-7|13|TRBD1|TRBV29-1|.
TGCAGCGTTGAGACCGGGACAGCCTACGAGCAGTACTTC
CSVETGTAYEQYF
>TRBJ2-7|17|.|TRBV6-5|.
TGTGCCAGCAGTTACTCGATACAGGAATCATTTTCGAATGAGCAGTACTTC
CASSYSIQESFSNEQYF
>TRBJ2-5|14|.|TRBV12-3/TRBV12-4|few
TGTGCCAGCAGCACGGGACGGGGACAAGAGACCCAGTACTTC
CASSTGRGQETQYF
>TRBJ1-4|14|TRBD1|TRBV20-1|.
TGCAGTGCTCCCTACCAGGGGGCGAGGGAAAAACTGTTTTTT
CSAPYQGAREKLFF
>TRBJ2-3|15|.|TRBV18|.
TGTGCCAGCTCACCACAGCAAGGGGATGCAGATACGCAGTATTTT
CASSPQQGDADTQYF
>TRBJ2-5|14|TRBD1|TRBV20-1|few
TGCAGTGCTACGACAGGGATTTGGGAAGAGACCCAGTACTTC
CSATTGIWEETQYF
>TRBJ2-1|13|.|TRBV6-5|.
TGTGCCAGCAGTTACAACCAGGGTGTTGAGCAGTTCTTC
CASSYNQGVEQFF
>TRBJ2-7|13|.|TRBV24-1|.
TGTGCCACCAGTGACCCGGGCAGTGGCGAGCAGTACTTC
CATSDPGSGEQYF
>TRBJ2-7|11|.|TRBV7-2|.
TGTGCCAGCAGCTTGCATAACGAGCAGTACTTC
CASSLHNEQYF
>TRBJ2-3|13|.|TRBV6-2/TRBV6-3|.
TGTGCCAGCACCCAGCCGAACCCAGATACGCAGTATTTT
CASTQPNPDTQYF
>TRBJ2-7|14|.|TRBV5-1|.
TGCGCCAGCAGCTTGTTTATCGGGAGCAACGAGCAGTACTTC
CASSLFIGSNEQYF
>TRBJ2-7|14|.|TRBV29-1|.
TGCAGCGTTGAGGGAGGGACAGTTTCTTACGAGCAGTACTTC
CSVEGGTVSYEQYF
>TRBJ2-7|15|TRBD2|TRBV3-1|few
TGTGCCAGCAGCCTTCCGGGACTAGCGGGATTCGAGCAGTACTTC
CASSLPGLAGFEQYF
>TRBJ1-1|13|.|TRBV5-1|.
TGCGCCAGCAGCTTGGAATCTCTGGGTGAAGCTTTCTTT
CASSLESLGEAFF
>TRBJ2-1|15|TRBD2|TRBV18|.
TGTGCCAGCTCACCCCCTAGCGGACTCTACAATGAGCAGTTCTTC
CASSPPSGLYNEQFF
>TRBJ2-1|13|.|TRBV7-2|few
TGTGCCAGCAGCACGGGACCGCCTAATGAGCAGTTCTTC
CASSTGPPNEQFF
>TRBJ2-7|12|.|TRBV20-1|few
TGCAGTGTTAGGGACATATCCTACGAGCAGTACTTC
CSVRDISYEQYF
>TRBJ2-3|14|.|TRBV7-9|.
TGTGCCGGAGATACAAACCCGAGCACAGATACGCAGTATTTT
CAGDTNPSTDTQYF
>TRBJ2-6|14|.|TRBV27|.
TGTGCCAGCGGTTCGGGAGCTGGGGCCAACGTCCTGACTTTC
CASGSGAGANVLTF
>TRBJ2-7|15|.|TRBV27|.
TGTGCCAGCAGTCAACCCCTAGAGTGGGGCTACGAGCAGTACTTC
CASSQPLEWGYEQYF
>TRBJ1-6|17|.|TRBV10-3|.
TGTGCCATCAGTGAGTCGGATACCACCCGGGGGGGTTCACCCCTCCACTTT
CAISESDTTRGGSPLHF
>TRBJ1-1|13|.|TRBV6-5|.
TGTGCCAGCAGCATGATTGGCGGCACTGAAGCTTTCTTT
CASSMIGGTEAFF
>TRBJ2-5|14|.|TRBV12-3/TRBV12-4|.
TGTGCCAGCAGCCAACAGGGTGTTGAGGAGACCCAGTACTTC
CASSQQGVEETQYF
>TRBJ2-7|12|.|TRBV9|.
TGTGCCAGCAGCGTAGAGGGTGGAGAGCAGTACTTC
CASSVEGGEQYF
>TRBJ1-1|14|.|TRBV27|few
TGTGCCAGCAGACGCCCTGGGGGAAAAACTGAAGCTTTCTTT
CASRRPGGKTEAFF
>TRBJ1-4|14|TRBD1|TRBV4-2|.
TGTGCCAGCAGCTACAAGGGACAGAGCGAAAAACTGTTTTTT
CASSYKGQSEKLFF